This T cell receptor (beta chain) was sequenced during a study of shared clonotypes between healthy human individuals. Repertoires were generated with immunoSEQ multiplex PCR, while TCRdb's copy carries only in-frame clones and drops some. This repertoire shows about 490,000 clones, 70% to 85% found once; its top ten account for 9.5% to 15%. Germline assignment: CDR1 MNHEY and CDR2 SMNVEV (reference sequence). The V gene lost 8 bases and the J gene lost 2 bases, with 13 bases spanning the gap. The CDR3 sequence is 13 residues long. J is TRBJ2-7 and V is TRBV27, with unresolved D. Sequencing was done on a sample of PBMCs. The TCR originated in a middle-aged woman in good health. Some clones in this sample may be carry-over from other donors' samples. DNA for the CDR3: TGTGCCAGCGCTTCAAATATCCCCTACGAGCAGTACTTC. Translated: CASASNIPYEQYF.